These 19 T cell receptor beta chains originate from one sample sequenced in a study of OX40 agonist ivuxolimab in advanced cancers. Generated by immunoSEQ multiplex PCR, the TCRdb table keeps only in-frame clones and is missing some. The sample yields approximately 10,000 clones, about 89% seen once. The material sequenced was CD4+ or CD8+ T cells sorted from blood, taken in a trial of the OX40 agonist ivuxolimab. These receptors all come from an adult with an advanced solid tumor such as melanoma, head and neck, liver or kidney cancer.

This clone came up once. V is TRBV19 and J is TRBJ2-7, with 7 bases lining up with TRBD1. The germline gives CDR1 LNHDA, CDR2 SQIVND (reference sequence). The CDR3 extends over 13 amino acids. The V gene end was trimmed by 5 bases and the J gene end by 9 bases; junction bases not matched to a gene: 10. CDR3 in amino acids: CASSPPNRQGQYF. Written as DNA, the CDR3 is TGTGCCAGTAGTCCACCCAATCGACAGGGGCAGTACTTC.

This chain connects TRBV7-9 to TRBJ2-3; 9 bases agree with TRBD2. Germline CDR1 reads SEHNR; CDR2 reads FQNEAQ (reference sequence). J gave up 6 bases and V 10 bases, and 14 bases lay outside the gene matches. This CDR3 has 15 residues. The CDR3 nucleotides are TGTGCCACCGCGCCTTTAGCGGGAGTGGGGGATACGCAGTATTTT. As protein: CATAPLAGVGDTQYF.

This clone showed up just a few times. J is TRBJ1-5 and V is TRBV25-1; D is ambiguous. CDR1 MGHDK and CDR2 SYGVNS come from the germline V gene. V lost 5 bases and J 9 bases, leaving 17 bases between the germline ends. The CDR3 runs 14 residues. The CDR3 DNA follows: TGTGCCAGCAGTAGGGTGGGCCCAGGTTCGCCCCAGCATTTT. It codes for CASSRVGPGSPQHF.

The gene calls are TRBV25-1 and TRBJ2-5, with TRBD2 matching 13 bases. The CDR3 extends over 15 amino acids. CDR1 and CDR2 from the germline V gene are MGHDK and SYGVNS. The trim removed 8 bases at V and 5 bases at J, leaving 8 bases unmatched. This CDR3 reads CASSGLAGDLETQYF. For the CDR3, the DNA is TGTGCCAGCTCCGGACTAGCGGGAGATCTCGAGACCCAGTACTTC.

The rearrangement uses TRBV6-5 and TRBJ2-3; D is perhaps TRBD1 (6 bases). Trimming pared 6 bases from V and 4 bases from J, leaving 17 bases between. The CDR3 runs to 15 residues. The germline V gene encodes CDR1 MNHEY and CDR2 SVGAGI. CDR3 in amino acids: CASSNQGLGADTQYF. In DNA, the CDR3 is TGTGCCAGCAGCAACCAGGGGCTCGGGGCAGATACGCAGTATTTT.

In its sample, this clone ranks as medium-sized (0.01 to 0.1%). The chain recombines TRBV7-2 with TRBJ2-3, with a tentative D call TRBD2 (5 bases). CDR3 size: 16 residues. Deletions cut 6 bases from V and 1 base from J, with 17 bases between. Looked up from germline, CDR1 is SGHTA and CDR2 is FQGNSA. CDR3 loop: CASRRAGGSGTDTQYF. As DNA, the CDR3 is TGTGCCAGCAGGAGGGCCGGTGGTAGCGGCACAGATACGCAGTATTTT. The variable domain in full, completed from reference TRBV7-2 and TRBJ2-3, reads GAGVSQSPSNKVTEKGKDVELRCDPISGHTALYWYRQSLGQGLEFLIYFQGNSAPDKSGLPSDRFSAERTGGSVSTLTIQRTQQEDSAVYLCASRRAGGSGTDTQYFGPGTRLTVL.

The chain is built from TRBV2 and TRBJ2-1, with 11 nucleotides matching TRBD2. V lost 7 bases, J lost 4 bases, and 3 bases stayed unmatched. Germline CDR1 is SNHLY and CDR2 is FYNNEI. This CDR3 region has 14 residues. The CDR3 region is CASMGLAVYNEQFF. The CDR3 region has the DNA TGTGCCAGCATGGGACTAGCGGTGTACAATGAGCAGTTCTTC.

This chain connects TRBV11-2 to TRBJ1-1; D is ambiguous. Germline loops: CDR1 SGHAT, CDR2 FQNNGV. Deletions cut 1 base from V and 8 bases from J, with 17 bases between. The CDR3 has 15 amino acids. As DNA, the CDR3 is TGTGCCAGCAGCTTAGGGCGGATCCTTTCGGGGGAAGCTTTCTTT. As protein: CASSLGRILSGEAFF.

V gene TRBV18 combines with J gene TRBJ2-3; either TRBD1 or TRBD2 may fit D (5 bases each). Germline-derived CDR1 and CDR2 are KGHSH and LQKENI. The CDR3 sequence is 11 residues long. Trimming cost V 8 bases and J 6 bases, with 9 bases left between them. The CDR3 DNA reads TGTGCCAGCGATTGGGGGGATACGCAGTATTTT. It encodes CASDWGDTQYF.

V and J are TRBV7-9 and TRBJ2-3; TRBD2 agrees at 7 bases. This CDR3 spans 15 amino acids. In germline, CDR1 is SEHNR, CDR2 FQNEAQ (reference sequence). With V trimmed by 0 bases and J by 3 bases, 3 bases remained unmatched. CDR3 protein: CASSLAGGPTDTQYF. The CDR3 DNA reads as TGTGCCAGCAGCTTAGCGGGAGGGCCGACAGATACGCAGTATTTT.

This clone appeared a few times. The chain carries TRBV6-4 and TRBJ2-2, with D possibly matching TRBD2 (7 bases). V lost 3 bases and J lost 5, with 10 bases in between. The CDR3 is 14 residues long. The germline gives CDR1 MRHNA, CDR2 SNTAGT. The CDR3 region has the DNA TGTGCCAGCAGTGAACGGGGGGCGACCGGGGAGCTGTTTTTT. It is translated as CASSERGATGELFF.

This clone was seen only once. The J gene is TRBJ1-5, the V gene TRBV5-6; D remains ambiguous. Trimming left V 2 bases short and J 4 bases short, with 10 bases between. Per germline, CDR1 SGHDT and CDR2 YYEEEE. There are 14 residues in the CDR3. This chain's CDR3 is CASSLGQMNQPQHF. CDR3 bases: TGTGCCAGCAGCTTAGGGCAGATGAATCAGCCCCAGCATTTT.

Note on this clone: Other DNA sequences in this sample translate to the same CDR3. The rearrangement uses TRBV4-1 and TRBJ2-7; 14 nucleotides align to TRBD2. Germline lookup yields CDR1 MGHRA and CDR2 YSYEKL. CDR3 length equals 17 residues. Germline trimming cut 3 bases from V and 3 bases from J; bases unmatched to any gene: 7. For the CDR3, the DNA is TGCGCCAGCAGCCATCCTCCGGGGACTAGCGGGAGCTACGAGCAGTACTTC. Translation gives CASSHPPGTSGSYEQYF.

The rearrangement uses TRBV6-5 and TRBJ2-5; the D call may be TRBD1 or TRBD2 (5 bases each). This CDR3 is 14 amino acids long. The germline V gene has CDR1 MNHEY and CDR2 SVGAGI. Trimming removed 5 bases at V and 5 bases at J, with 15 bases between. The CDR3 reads CASSGGEGYETQYF. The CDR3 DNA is TGTGCCAGCAGTGGGGGAGAGGGTTACGAGACCCAGTACTTC.

The CDR3 bases are TGTGCCAGCAGCCCTACGGACACTGACTCCTACGAGCAGTACTTC. Translating it yields CASSPTDTDSYEQYF. The V gene is TRBV7-3, the J gene TRBJ2-7; a weak D match, TRBD1 (5 bases). Germline CDR1 is SGHTA and CDR2 is FQGTGA. Trimming removed 5 bases at V and 0 bases at J, with 14 bases between. The CDR3 extends over 15 amino acids.

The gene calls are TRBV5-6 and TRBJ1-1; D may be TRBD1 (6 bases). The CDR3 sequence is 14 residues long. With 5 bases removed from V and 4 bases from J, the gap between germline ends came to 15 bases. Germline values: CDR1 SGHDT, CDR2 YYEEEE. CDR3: CASSFEGGGTEAFF. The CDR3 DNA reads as TGTGCCAGCAGTTTTGAGGGGGGCGGCACTGAAGCTTTCTTT.

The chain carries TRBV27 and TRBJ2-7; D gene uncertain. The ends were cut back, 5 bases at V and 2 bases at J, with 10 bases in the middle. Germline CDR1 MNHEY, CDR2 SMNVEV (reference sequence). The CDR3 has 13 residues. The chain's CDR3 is CASSPHGAYEQYF. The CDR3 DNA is TGTGCCAGCAGTCCCCACGGCGCCTACGAGCAGTACTTC.

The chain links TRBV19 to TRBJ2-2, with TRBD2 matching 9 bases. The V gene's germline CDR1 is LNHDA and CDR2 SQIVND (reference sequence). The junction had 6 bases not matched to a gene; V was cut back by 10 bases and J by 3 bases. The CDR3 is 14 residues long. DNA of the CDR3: TGTGCCATCAATAGCGGGAGATACACCGGGGAGCTGTTTTTT. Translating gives CAINSGRYTGELFF. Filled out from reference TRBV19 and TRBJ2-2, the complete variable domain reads DGGITQSPKYLFRKEGQNVTLSCEQNLNHDAMYWYRQDPGQGLRLIYYSQIVNDFQKGDIAEGYSVSREKKESFPLTVTSAQKNPTAFYLCAINSGRYTGELFFGEGSRLTVL.

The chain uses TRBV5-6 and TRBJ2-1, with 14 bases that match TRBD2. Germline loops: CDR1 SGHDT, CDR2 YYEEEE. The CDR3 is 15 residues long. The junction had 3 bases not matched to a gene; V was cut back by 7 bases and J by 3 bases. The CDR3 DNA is TGTGCCAGCCGGGGACTAGCGGGGGACTACAATGAGCAGTTCTTC. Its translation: CASRGLAGDYNEQFF. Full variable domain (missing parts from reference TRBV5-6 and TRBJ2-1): DAGVTQSPTHLIKTRGQQVTLRCSPKSGHDTVSWYQQALGQGPQFIFQYYEEEERQRGNFPDRFSGHQFPNYSSELNVNALLLGDSALYLCASRGLAGDYNEQFFGPGTRLTVL.